Each of the 20 T cell receptor beta chains below was sequenced from the same sample in a study of T cells after yellow fever vaccination. TCRdb itself ran the 5' RACE reads through MiXCR, one entry per CDR3 protein. The sample includes approximately 110,000 distinct CDR3 sequences, around 8% seen only once; the top ten take around 25%. Sequenced material: CD8+ T cells sorted from PBMCs, taken 45 days after the yellow fever booster vaccination. These receptors were collected from a man in his thirties or forties who received the YFV17D yellow fever vaccine.

Here the CDR3 reads CASTSGTLTLGNTIYF. The CDR3 bases are TGTGCCAGCACCTCGGGGACCTTAACCCTTGGAAACACCATATATTTT. The chain couples TRBV12-3 or TRBV12-4 to TRBJ1-3; D might be TRBD1 (5 bases). Trimming pared 7 bases from V and 3 bases from J, leaving 19 bases between. The CDR3 has 16 residues.

This clonotype was detected a few times. The chain couples TRBV7-9 to TRBJ1-1, with 9 bases matching TRBD1. Germline-derived CDR1 and CDR2 are SEHNR and FQNEAQ (reference sequence). The CDR3 is 14 amino acids. Unmatched junction bases numbered 7, after V lost 3 bases and J lost 8 bases. The DNA of the CDR3 is TGTGCCAGCAGCTTCAGTAGGACAGGGGTGGAAGCTTTCTTT. This gives the protein CASSFSRTGVEAFF.

This clonotype was picked up many times. J is TRBJ2-7 and V is TRBV11-2; the match to TRBD2 covers 11 bases. Per germline, CDR1 SGHAT and CDR2 FQNNGV. The CDR3 is 18 amino acids. V lost 3 bases, J lost 2 bases, and 12 bases stayed unmatched. Written as DNA, the CDR3 is TGTGCCAGCAGCTTTAGAGCCCTAGCGGGAGGCATTACCTACGAGCAGTACTTC. This translates into CASSFRALAGGITYEQYF.

This clonotype was detected ten times or more. The chain uses TRBV7-2 and TRBJ2-2; D gene ambiguous. Germline V gene data show CDR1 as SGHTA and CDR2 as FQGNSA. V was trimmed by 5 bases and J by 2 bases, leaving 3 bases between them. CDR3 size: 12 residues. CDR3: CASSTNTGELFF. The CDR3 DNA follows: TGTGCCAGCAGCACAAACACCGGGGAGCTGTTTTTT.

The chain combines TRBV15 with TRBJ2-5; D is undetermined. V was cut by 1 base and J by 1 base, with 1 base left in between. The germline V gene has CDR1 LNHNV and CDR2 YYDKDF (reference sequence). There are 12 residues in the CDR3. This chain's CDR3 is CATSRAQETQYF. As DNA, the CDR3 is TGTGCCACCAGCAGAGCCCAAGAGACCCAGTACTTC.

This clonotype was recorded a few times. The CDR3 loop is CASSLNGNEQFF. As DNA, the CDR3 is TGTGCCAGCAGTCTTAACGGCAATGAGCAGTTCTTC. This chain joins TRBV5-6 and TRBJ2-1, with unresolved D. The CDR3 covers 12 residues. In germline, CDR1 is SGHDT, CDR2 YYEEEE. The germline V and J ends were trimmed by 5 bases and 6 bases, with 9 bases remaining between them.

This clonotype was detected many times. The chain links TRBV11-2 to TRBJ2-2; D is possibly TRBD1 (5 bases). The CDR3 runs to 17 residues. V dropped 0 bases and J dropped 6 bases, with 17 bases sitting between them. Germline V gene data show CDR1 as SGHAT and CDR2 as FQNNGV. CDR3 region: CASSLEGSGLEAGELFF. CDR3 sequence (DNA): TGTGCCAGCAGCTTAGAGGGTTCAGGGCTAGAGGCCGGGGAGCTGTTTTTT.

The table lists this clonotype with a few counts. CDR3 bases: TGTGCCAGCAGACCGGACAACCTAAATCAGCCCCAGCATTTT. This translates into CASRPDNLNQPQHF. The rearrangement uses TRBV27 and TRBJ1-5; the D gene is possibly TRBD1 (5 bases). This CDR3 is built from 14 residues. The V and J ends lost 6 bases and 4 bases respectively, with 13 bases between them. Germline V gene lookup returns CDR1 MNHEY and CDR2 SMNVEV (reference sequence).

The sample holds many counts of this clonotype. The rearrangement links TRBV20-1 to TRBJ2-3; 10 bases agree with TRBD2. The CDR3 loop spans 18 amino acids. Germline-derived CDR1 and CDR2 are DFQATT and SNEGSKA (reference sequence). V lost 1 base, J lost 0 bases, and 10 bases stayed unmatched. DNA for the CDR3: TGCAGTGCTAGAGGTGGGACTAGCGCAGATGCTAGCACAGATACGCAGTATTTT. Translating gives CSARGGTSADASTDTQYF.

The V and J genes are TRBV11-3 and TRBJ2-2; 12 bases align to TRBD1. Germline lookup yields CDR1 SGHNT and CDR2 YENEEA. The J segment lost 6 bases and the V segment lost 0 bases, leaving 5 bases of the junction unmatched. The CDR3 extends over 17 amino acids. CDR3 region: CASSLDPGQGAPGELFF. The CDR3 DNA reads as TGTGCCAGCAGCTTAGATCCGGGACAGGGGGCCCCCGGGGAGCTGTTTTTT.

This clonotype came up many times. The chain recombines TRBV6-2 or TRBV6-3 with TRBJ2-3; tentative D call: TRBD2 (5 bases). Trimming removed 6 bases from V and 2 bases from J, with 12 bases in between. The CDR3 runs 14 residues. From germline, CDR1 is MNHEY and CDR2 SVGEGT. The CDR3 nucleotides read TGTGCCAGCAGCGGTGAGCGGTACACAGATACGCAGTATTTT. It is translated as CASSGERYTDTQYF.

Ten or more counts support this clonotype. The rearrangement links TRBV6-2 or TRBV6-3 to TRBJ2-1; a weak D match, TRBD2 (5 bases). CDR1 and CDR2 from the germline V gene are MNHEY and SVGEGT. Deletions cut 6 bases from V and 6 bases from J, with 18 bases between. The CDR3 runs to 15 residues. The CDR3 spells CASSAGVGPFNEQFF. For the CDR3, the DNA is TGTGCCAGCAGCGCCGGGGTAGGCCCGTTCAATGAGCAGTTCTTC.

There are many counts of this clonotype. The chain carries TRBV5-1 and TRBJ2-3; 7 nucleotides line up with TRBD1. With V trimmed by 3 bases and J by 6 bases, 10 bases remained unmatched. The V gene's germline CDR1 is SGHRS and CDR2 YFSETQ. This CDR3 is 15 amino acids long. The CDR3 reads CASSSSDRVLDTQYF. DNA for the CDR3: TGCGCCAGCAGCTCCTCTGACAGGGTGTTGGATACGCAGTATTTT.

The genes are TRBV6-5 and TRBJ2-5; the D gene could be TRBD1 or TRBD2 (5 bases each). V dropped 0 bases and J dropped 4 bases, with 9 bases sitting between them. The CDR3 runs 14 residues. Per the germline V gene, CDR1 is MNHEY and CDR2 is SVGAGI. The CDR3, as DNA: TGTGCCAGCAGTTACTCGAGGGGAGCAGAGACCCAGTACTTC. Residues: CASSYSRGAETQYF.

This clonotype was counted ten times or more. The chain joins TRBV7-9 to TRBJ2-4, with D unclear. The CDR3 consists of 17 residues. Deletions cut 1 base from V and 6 bases from J, with 19 bases between. Germline CDR1 SEHNR, CDR2 FQNEAQ (reference sequence). The CDR3, as DNA: TGTGCCAGCAGCTTAGAACCGGGCCCCTCGGCGACAAACATTCAGTACTTC. Translated: CASSLEPGPSATNIQYF.

This clonotype was seen only a few times. The V and J genes are TRBV4-1 and TRBJ2-3, with D possibly matching TRBD2 (6 bases). The CDR3 loop spans 17 amino acids. V lost 2 bases and J 1 base, leaving 16 bases between the germline ends. Germline CDR1 reads MGHRA; CDR2 reads YSYEKL. The CDR3, as DNA: TGCGCCAGCAGCCAACACCTATTTAGCGGCGGCACAGATACGCAGTATTTT. Amino acids: CASSQHLFSGGTDTQYF.

The chain carries TRBV5-1 and TRBJ2-7; D might be TRBD2 (5 bases). The V gene lost 2 bases and the J gene lost 1 base, with 10 bases spanning the gap. Germline V lookup: CDR1 SGHRS, CDR2 YFSETQ. The CDR3 consists of 14 residues. CDR3 sequence (DNA): TGCGCCAGCAGCTTAGACTATGGGTCCTACGAGCAGTACTTC. The encoded protein is CASSLDYGSYEQYF.

CDR3 nucleotide sequence: TGTGCCAGCAGTTTGGGGGGTCCCAATCAGCCCCAGCATTTT. It is translated as CASSLGGPNQPQHF. The chain combines TRBV27 with TRBJ1-5, with D perhaps TRBD1 (5 bases). From germline, CDR1 is MNHEY and CDR2 SMNVEV (reference sequence). The CDR3 totals 14 residues. Trimming took off 3 bases at V and 3 bases at J, with 9 bases between the two ends.

This clonotype has a count of ten or more. The chain joins TRBV12-3 or TRBV12-4 to TRBJ1-2; D call uncertain. V lost 4 bases, J lost 6 bases, and 9 bases lay in between. There are 12 residues in the CDR3. The CDR3 DNA is TGTGCCAGCAGTTCTTTTGGGGATGGCTACACCTTC. The encoded protein is CASSSFGDGYTF.

This clonotype was seen at least ten times. The chain joins TRBV7-9 to TRBJ2-7; 11 bases map to TRBD2. The CDR3 is made up of 14 amino acids. In germline, CDR1 is SEHNR, CDR2 FQNEAQ (reference sequence). V lost 5 bases, J lost 2 bases, and 2 bases stayed unmatched. The CDR3 reads CASSQLAGAYEQYF. The CDR3 DNA sequence: TGTGCCAGCAGCCAACTAGCGGGAGCCTACGAGCAGTACTTC.